This TCR beta chain is from a study of blood T cell repertoires in COVID-19. Study information: Researchers got acute and convalescent COVID-19 samples from the United States, Italy and Spain. In each case, the material was cDNA or gDNA derived from T cells, B-cell-depleted T cells, or PBMCs.

Trimming removed 4 bases from V and 3 bases from J, with 13 bases in between. The length of the CDR3 is 14 residues. Germline V CDR1 and CDR2: LGHDT, YNNKEL (reference sequence). In the authors' workflow: Nucleated cell number was recorded as an estimate derived from reference gene primer amplification. TCRdb's table, derived via immunoSEQ multiplex PCR, lists solely in-frame clones and lacks some. V, J and clone size derive from that table, while D and trimming were established from the DNA sequence. This table holds 300,000 to 400,000 clones, under 90% found once. Recruited during active infection, patients (from Seattle) were subsequently followed longitudinally.

The specimen was peripheral blood. The chain couples TRBV3-1 (or the pseudogene TRBV3-2) to TRBJ2-7, with TRBD1 as a possible D gene (6 bases). This receptor was obtained from a woman aged 25 to 39 with COVID-19, enrolled during active disease. The CDR3 reads CASSLSPGHYEQYF. The CDR3 bases are TGTGCCAGCAGCCTCAGCCCGGGACACTACGAGCAGTACTTC.